A single sample is the source of the 21 T cell receptor beta chains below, sequenced in a study of blood T cell repertoires in COVID-19. Repertoires were generated with immunoSEQ multiplex PCR, while TCRdb's copy carries only in-frame clones and drops some. The sample gives roughly 160,000 clones, 83% of which show up once; roughly 2% is in the top ten. Sequencing was done on a sample of peripheral blood. The receptors shown here come from a woman of 80 years or more with acute or convalescent COVID-19.

The rearrangement links TRBV2 to TRBJ1-5; maybe TRBD1 (5 bases). V was pared by 7 bases and J by 0 bases, with 10 bases between. CDR1 is SNHLY and CDR2 is FYNNEI in the germline V gene. This CDR3 region has 14 residues. CDR3 residues: CASNFGASNQPQHF. CDR3 coding DNA: TGTGCCAGCAATTTTGGGGCTAGCAATCAGCCCCAGCATTTT.

CDR3 nucleotide sequence: TGCGCCAGCAGCCAAGGAGTCACGACCTACGAGCAGTACTTC. Translated, it gives CASSQGVTTYEQYF. The rearrangement links TRBV4-1 to TRBJ2-7; no definite D call. The V end was cut by 1 base, the J end by 2 bases, with 9 bases between. CDR1 is MGHRA, CDR2 YSYEKL, per germline. This CDR3 is built from 14 residues.

The J gene is TRBJ1-1, the V gene TRBV14; TRBD1 matches 10 bases. This CDR3 contains 13 residues. V gave up 5 bases and J gave up 4 bases; unmatched junction bases: 1. Germline V lookup: CDR1 SGHDN, CDR2 FVKESK. CDR3 region: CASSGTGATEAFF. For the CDR3, the DNA is TGTGCCAGCAGCGGGACAGGGGCCACTGAAGCTTTCTTT.

V and J are TRBV5-1 and TRBJ2-3; 8 nucleotides line up with TRBD1. CDR3 size: 16 residues. Germline trimming cut 2 bases from V and 6 bases from J; bases unmatched to any gene: 11. Germline V gene sequence: CDR1 SGHRS, CDR2 YFSETQ. CDR3 DNA: TGCGCCAGCAGCTTAGGGGACAGGTTGGATGCGGATACGCAGTATTTT. It codes for CASSLGDRLDADTQYF. Combining the CDR3 with reference TRBV5-1 and TRBJ2-3 gives the whole variable domain KAGVTQTPRYLIKTRGQQVTLSCSPISGHRSVSWYQQTPGQGLQFLFEYFSETQRNKGNFPGRFSGRQFSNSRSEMNVSTLELGDSALYLCASSLGDRLDADTQYFGPGTRLTVL.

Only a few counts were recorded for this clone. This chain joins TRBV6-6 and TRBJ2-2; D is undetermined. The germline V gene has CDR1 MNHNY and CDR2 SVGAGI (reference sequence). The length of the CDR3 is 12 residues. The ends were cut back, 2 bases at V and 6 bases at J, with 4 bases in the middle. The CDR3 protein is CASSYASGELFF. The CDR3 DNA reads TGTGCCAGCAGTTACGCGTCCGGGGAGCTGTTTTTT.

The gene calls are TRBV6-2 or TRBV6-3 and TRBJ1-2; no definite D call. Germline V gene lookup returns CDR1 MNHEY and CDR2 SVGEGT. V shed 5 bases and J shed 0 bases, with 10 bases lying between them. The CDR3 runs 14 residues. This chain's CDR3 is CASSASGTNYGYTF. The DNA for the CDR3 is TGTGCCAGCAGTGCCTCGGGGACTAACTATGGCTACACCTTC.

This clone was observed a single time. The chain couples TRBV28 to TRBJ2-3; D unresolved. This CDR3 spans 11 amino acids. CDR1 MDHEN and CDR2 SYDVKM come from the germline V gene. Trimming left V 7 bases short and J 6 bases short, with 8 bases between. CDR3 sequence (DNA): TGTGCCAGCACCGGTACGGATACGCAGTATTTT. It specifies CASTGTDTQYF.

This rearrangement joins TRBV28 to TRBJ2-2; D is possibly TRBD2 (5 bases). Germline CDR1 MDHEN, CDR2 SYDVKM. The CDR3 sequence is 15 residues long. V lost 6 bases, J lost 1 base, and 12 bases lay in between. DNA for the CDR3: TGTGCCAGCAGCCGCTTCGGAGGGAACACCGGGGAGCTGTTTTTT. Translated, it gives CASSRFGGNTGELFF.

In this sample, this clone turned up a few times. The genes are TRBV4-3 and TRBJ1-6, with D possibly matching TRBD1 (6 bases). V dropped 4 bases and J dropped 6 bases, with 13 bases sitting between them. Germline V gene sequence: CDR1 LGHNA, CDR2 YSLEER. The CDR3 runs to 15 residues. The CDR3 nucleotides are TGCGCCAGCAGCCGAGATACAGGGTTTAATTCACCCCTCCACTTT. Protein: CASSRDTGFNSPLHF.

The chain couples TRBV13 to TRBJ1-2, with TRBD1 matching over 7 bases. The V gene's germline CDR1 is PRHDT and CDR2 FYEKMQ (reference sequence). V trimming: 4 bases; J trimming: 6 bases; junction bases outside the gene matches: 11. The CDR3 is 15 amino acids. This CDR3 is CASSWPQGVENGYTF. The CDR3 region has the DNA TGTGCCAGCAGCTGGCCTCAGGGGGTGGAGAATGGCTACACCTTC.

V and J are TRBV4-1 and TRBJ2-2, with D tentatively TRBD1 (5 bases). The CDR3 is made up of 17 amino acids. The germline gives CDR1 MGHRA, CDR2 YSYEKL. Deletions cut 3 bases from V and 1 base from J, with 15 bases between. This CDR3 is CASSQQSQVRNTGELFF. For the CDR3, the DNA is TGCGCCAGCAGCCAGCAATCACAGGTCCGGAACACCGGGGAGCTGTTTTTT.

This chain links TRBV9 with TRBJ2-1; D remains ambiguous. V was cut by 0 bases and J by 10 bases, with 5 bases left in between. The germline gives CDR1 SGDLS, CDR2 YYNGEE. CDR3 length equals 11 residues. CDR3 coding DNA: TGTGCCAGCAGCGTAGGTGAGGAGCAGTTCTTC. This translates into CASSVGEEQFF.

The CDR3 DNA reads as TGTGCCAGCAGCGTACTCTCTGGAAACACCATATATTTT. Translating it yields CASSVLSGNTIYF. The V call is TRBV9, the J call TRBJ1-3, with D unresolved. V lost 1 base to trimming and J lost 0 bases, with 2 bases between them. Per germline, CDR1 SGDLS and CDR2 YYNGEE. The CDR3 sequence is 13 residues long.

V usage is TRBV6-5 and J usage is TRBJ1-2; TRBD1 matches at 9 bases. Trimming removed 4 bases from V and 6 bases from J; junction bases left unmatched: 6. This CDR3 is built from 14 residues. The germline V gene has CDR1 MNHEY and CDR2 SVGAGI. CDR3 DNA sequence: TGTGCCAGCAGTTGGGGCGACAGGGGGAATGGCTACACCTTC. Translation gives CASSWGDRGNGYTF.

V is TRBV20-1 and J is TRBJ1-4; possible D gene TRBD1, 6 bases. The CDR3 has 11 residues. Germline CDR1 reads DFQATT; CDR2 reads SNEGSKA (reference sequence). With 6 bases removed from V and 8 bases from J, the gap between germline ends came to 10 bases. CDR3: CSAHRAEKLFF. The CDR3 DNA reads as TGCAGTGCCCACAGGGCGGAAAAACTGTTTTTT.

A single count supports this clone. The chain employs TRBV9 and TRBJ2-2; 9 nucleotides line up with TRBD1. The V and J ends lost 0 bases and 6 bases, in that order; junction bases with no gene match: 3. Per the germline V gene, CDR1 is SGDLS and CDR2 is YYNGEE. The CDR3 is 15 residues long. CDR3 nucleotide sequence: TGTGCCAGCAGCGTAGTACAGGGGGCAGCCGGGGAGCTGTTTTTT. This sequence encodes CASSVVQGAAGELFF. The full variable domain, completed using reference TRBV9 and TRBJ2-2, is DSGVTQTPKHLITATGQRVTLRCSPRSGDLSVYWYQQSLDQGLQFLIQYYNGEERAKGNILERFSAQQFPDLHSELNLSSLELGDSALYFCASSVVQGAAGELFFGEGSRLTVL.

V and J are TRBV27 and TRBJ2-7; TRBD2 agrees at 9 bases. Germline V gene lookup returns CDR1 MNHEY and CDR2 SMNVEV (reference sequence). V trimming: 5 bases; J trimming: 0 bases; junction bases outside the gene matches: 2. The CDR3 is 14 amino acids. CDR3 sequence: CASSRTSDSYEQYF. CDR3 DNA: TGTGCCAGCAGTCGGACTAGCGACTCCTACGAGCAGTACTTC.

This clone was counted once. The rearrangement links TRBV4-1 to TRBJ2-1; 10 bases align to TRBD2. The V gene's germline CDR1 is MGHRA and CDR2 YSYEKL. J lost 4 bases, V lost 0 bases, and 3 bases had no gene match. The CDR3 sequence is 16 residues long. The CDR3 DNA sequence: TGCGCCAGCAGCCAAGAATCACTAGCGGGATACAATGAGCAGTTCTTC. Its protein is CASSQESLAGYNEQFF.

This chain joins TRBV5-1 and TRBJ1-1, with 7 bases lining up with TRBD1. This CDR3 contains 15 residues. Germline CDR1 reads SGHRS; CDR2 reads YFSETQ. After removal of 4 bases from V and 2 bases from J, the junction contained 8 bases not matched to a gene. CDR3 bases: TGCGCCAGCAGCCGGGACAGCCATAGAAACACTGAAGCTTTCTTT. Residues: CASSRDSHRNTEAFF.

The rearrangement uses TRBV10-3 and TRBJ2-3; TRBD2 might be the D (5 bases). The CDR3 totals 11 residues. Germline CDR1 and CDR2: ENHRY and SYGVKD. V shed 10 bases and J shed 5 bases, with 10 bases lying between them. CDR3 loop: CATEGGDTQYF. CDR3 DNA sequence: TGTGCCACCGAGGGTGGAGATACGCAGTATTTT.

The table lists this clone with a count of one. The chain is built from TRBV5-4 and TRBJ2-5, with 7 bases aligning to TRBD1. CDR3 size: 14 residues. V shed 4 bases, J shed 2 bases, and the junction held 5 bases outside the gene matches. Germline assignment: CDR1 SGHNT and CDR2 YYREEE (reference sequence). CDR3 residues: CASSPGTDQETQYF. The CDR3 coding sequence is TGTGCCAGCAGCCCAGGGACAGATCAAGAGACCCAGTACTTC.